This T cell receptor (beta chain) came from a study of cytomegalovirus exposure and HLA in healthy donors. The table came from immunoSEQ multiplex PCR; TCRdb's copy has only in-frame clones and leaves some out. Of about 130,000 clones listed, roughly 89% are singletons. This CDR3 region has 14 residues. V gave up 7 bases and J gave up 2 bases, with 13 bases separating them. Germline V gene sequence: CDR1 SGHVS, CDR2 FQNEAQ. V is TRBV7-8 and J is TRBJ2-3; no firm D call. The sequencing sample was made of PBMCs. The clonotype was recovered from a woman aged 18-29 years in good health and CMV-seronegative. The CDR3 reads CASTSVDLTDTQYF. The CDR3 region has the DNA TGTGCCAGCACCTCGGTAGATCTCACAGATACGCAGTATTTT.